A selection of T cell receptor beta chains follows, all from one sample in a study of tumor and adjacent non-tumor tissue in lung cancer. MiXCR, run by TCRdb on the multiplex PCR reads, gives a single entry per CDR3 protein. The top ten hold roughly 12% of the sample, which has tens of thousands of distinct CDR3 sequences, around 70% seen once. Sample: lung tumor tissue. All receptors derive from a woman in her 70s with non-small cell lung cancer. The CDR3 runs from the conserved cysteine through the conserved F or W. Each record gives: D gene, J gene, clone size, V gene, CDR3 DNA, CDR3 protein. A D gene is named only where the DNA matches it firmly. Not every row has a clone size; where given, it reads once, few, many or a size class.

. | TRBJ1-6 | . | TRBV28 | TGTGCCGGCAGCTTAAAGGGAGACGCCGGGGCGACTTCACCCCTCCACTTT | CAGSLKGDAGATSPLHF
TRBD2 | TRBJ2-6 | . | TRBV6-5 | TGTGCCAGCAGTTTCTTTGCGGGAGTGTACTCTGGGGCCAACGTCCTGACTTTC | CASSFFAGVYSGANVLTF
. | TRBJ2-1 | few | TRBV21-1 | TGTGTCGAAGGGACTAGCAGGAGCTCCTACAATGAGCAGTTCTTC | CVEGTSRSSYNEQFF
TRBD1 | TRBJ1-1 | . | TRBV28 | TGTGCCAGCAGTGGGACAGGGGTGGACACTGAAGCTTTCTTT | CASSGTGVDTEAFF
. | TRBJ2-7 | many | TRBV11-1 | TGTGCCAGCAGCTTAACGGGGTCCGAAACCTACGAGCAGTACTTC | CASSLTGSETYEQYF
. | TRBJ1-2 | . | TRBV6-2/TRBV6-3 | TGTGCCAGCAGTGACCCCGACTTGACTGGGCACCCACCCTTC | CASSDPDLTGHPPF
. | TRBJ2-1 | . | TRBV29-1 | TGCAGCGTCCGACCACTTGAAAGCTCCTACAATGAGCACTTCTTC | CSVRPLESSYNEHFF
. | TRBJ2-1 | many | TRBV6-1 | TGTGCCAGCAGTGACCCCAGGGAAAATGAGCAGTTCTTC | CASSDPRENEQFF
TRBD1 | TRBJ2-1 | . | TRBV4-2 | TGTGCCAGCAGCCGCGGAACAGGGGACACCGACAACGAGCAGTTCTTC | CASSRGTGDTDNEQFF
. | TRBJ1-1 | . | TRBV6-2/TRBV6-3 | TGTGCCAGCAGTTACAAGGCGGGGAGGAGCACTGAAGCTTTCTTT | CASSYKAGRSTEAFF
. | TRBJ2-3 | . | TRBV29-1 | TGCAGCGTTTTCAGAGGTGACACGCAGTATTTT | CSVFRGDTQYF
TRBD1 | TRBJ1-1 | few | TRBV5-1 | TGCGCCAGCAACTTGAGTTACATCGAGACAGGGGGGGTCCGTAACACTGAAGCTTTCTTT | CASNLSYIETGGVRNTEAFF
. | TRBJ2-3 | . | TRBV6-5 | TGTGCTAGCAGTTACTCGTTTATGAACACAGGTACGGAGTATTTT | CASSYSFMNTGTEYF
TRBD2 | TRBJ2-4 | . | TRBV10-1 | TGCACCAGCAGTGAAGGGCGGGAGGGAGCCAAAAACATTCAGTACTTT | CTSSEGREGAKNIQYF
TRBD1 | TRBJ1-6 | few | TRBV5-4 | TGTGCCAGCAGCACGCAGGGTCAGGGGGAATCACCCCTCCACTTT | CASSTQGQGESPLHF
TRBD2 | TRBJ2-3 | many | TRBV5-4 | TGTGCCAGCAGCTTGGGGGGGAGCGGGAGATTCACAGATACGCAGTATTTT | CASSLGGSGRFTDTQYF
. | TRBJ2-2 | . | TRBV4-1 | TGCGCCAGCAGCCAAGATCCCGGGAAGGCGAATACCGGGGAGCTGTTTTTT | CASSQDPGKANTGELFF
. | TRBJ2-7 | . | TRBV2 | TGTGCCAGCAGTCCGGACAGTAGCTCTTACAAGCAGTACTTC | CASSPDSSSYKQYF
. | TRBJ2-1 | . | TRBV12-3/TRBV12-4 | TGTGCCAGCAGCTCCAGGATGGGTGCGTTCTTC | CASSSRMGAFF
TRBD2 | TRBJ2-3 | many | TRBV6-1 | TGTGCCACCGGGACTAGCGGGAGTCTCGCAGATACGCAGTATTTT | CATGTSGSLADTQYF
. | TRBJ2-1 | . | TRBV20-1 | TGCAGTGCTAGTAAAGGGGTCAATGAGCAGTTCTTC | CSASKGVNEQFF
TRBD2 | TRBJ2-5 | many | TRBV5-6 | TGTGCCAGCAGCTTTACTAGCGGGAGATATGAGACCCAGTACTTC | CASSFTSGRYETQYF
. | TRBJ2-3 | . | TRBV6-5 | TGTGCCAGCAGTAAGACTGGCGTAGGTACAGATACGCAGTATTTT | CASSKTGVGTDTQYF
TRBD2 | TRBJ2-3 | . | TRBV20-1 | TGCAGTGCTAGAGATCCGATCCGTCGGGCTAGCGGGAGAACAGATACGCAGTATTTT | CSARDPIRRASGRTDTQYF
TRBD1 | TRBJ1-2 | . | TRBV13 | TGTGCCAGCACCACTTGGGACAGGACTTATGACTACACCTTC | CASTTWDRTYDYTF
. | TRBJ2-7 | . | TRBV6-6 | TGTATCAGCAGTTCGCAGGGTGAGAACGAGCAGTACTTT | CISSSQGENEQYF
. | TRBJ1-2 | many | TRBV24-1 | TGTGCCACCAGTGACCCCCCAGTGGACTATGGCTACACCTTC | CATSDPPVDYGYTF
. | TRBJ1-4 | once | TRBV12-3/TRBV12-4 | TGTGCCAGCACCTTTCTAGCGGAGGAAAGACTGCTTTTT | CASTFLAEERLLF
. | TRBJ1-2 | . | TRBV7-8 | TGTACCAGCAGCCCCCAGACAGGCAACGCCTATGGCTACACCTTC | CTSSPQTGNAYGYTF
TRBD2 | TRBJ2-2 | . | TRBV29-1 | TGCAGCGTTGTGCATAGCGGGAAAACCGGGGAGCCGTTTTTT | CSVVHSGKTGEPFF
TRBD2 | TRBJ2-5 | . | TRBV5-6 | TGTGTCAGCAGCGGACCCTGGTTGGGGGGGAAGGAGACCCAATACTTC | CVSSGPWLGGKETQYF
. | TRBJ2-5 | . | TRBV4-1 | TGCACCAGCAGCCAAGACCGACCGGGCCACCTAGGAGGGACCCAGTACTTC | CTSSQDRPGHLGGTQYF
. | TRBJ2-7 | . | TRBV11-2 | TGTGCCAGCAGCCATCAGGACGAGCAGTACTTC | CASSHQDEQYF
. | TRBJ1-1 | . | TRBV6-2/TRBV6-3 | TGTGCCTCCAGTGACGGTCTGAACACTGATGCTTTCTTT | CASSDGLNTDAFF
. | TRBJ1-1 | . | TRBV29-1 | TGCAGCGTTGGGCCTAATGGGGGAGAAGCTCTCTTT | CSVGPNGGEALF
. | TRBJ1-2 | . | TRBV7-2 | TGTGCCAGCAGACAGGGCGTTGACTATGGCTACACCTTC | CASRQGVDYGYTF
. | TRBJ2-1 | . | TRBV4-1 | TGCGACAACAACCAAGGTCAGAGCTCCTACAATGAGCAGTTCTTC | CDNNQGQSSYNEQFF
TRBD1 | TRBJ1-1 | . | TRBV4-2 | TGTGTCAGCAACCCGGACAGGGCGAACACTGAAGCTTTCTTT | CVSNPDRANTEAFF
TRBD1 | TRBJ2-2 | . | TRBV20-1 | TGCAGTGCTAGGGTGAGACAGGGCGTCACCCGGGAGCTGTTTTTT | CSARVRQGVTRELFF
TRBD1 | TRBJ2-2 | . | TRBV11-2 | TGTGTCAGCCCCCTCGGACAGGAAAACACTGGGGAGCTGTTTTTT | CVSPLGQENTGELFF
. | TRBJ1-1 | . | TRBV6-5 | TGTGCCAGCAGTTCCCGGCCCCTGCGGGGGACTGAAGCTTTATTT | CASSSRPLRGTEALF
. | TRBJ2-1 | . | TRBV29-1 | TGCAGCGCCCAACCACTAAGCGATGACGAGCAGTTCTTC | CSAQPLSDDEQFF
. | TRBJ2-1 | . | TRBV9 | TGTGCCAGCAGCCTCGACCGGGGTGAGCAGTTCTTC | CASSLDRGEQFF
. | TRBJ2-1 | . | TRBV11-3 | TGTGCCGGCAGCTTAGCTAGCGTGAGCTACAACGAGCAGTTCTTC | CAGSLASVSYNEQFF
. | TRBJ2-5 | . | TRBV6-2/TRBV6-3 | TGTGCCAGCTTCTCTCCTTCGGACTACATTCAAGAGACCCAGTACTTC | CASFSPSDYIQETQYF
. | TRBJ2-1 | . | TRBV5-1 | TGCGCCAGCAGCTTGGGCAGCTACAATGAGCAGTTCTTC | CASSLGSYNEQFF
TRBD1 | TRBJ2-5 | . | TRBV29-1 | TGTAGAGCTAGAGGGACAGGGGAGTACCAAGAGACCCAGTACTTC | CRARGTGEYQETQYF
TRBD1 | TRBJ2-1 | . | TRBV11-2 | TGTGCCAGCAGCTTAGAGGGGACAGGGGGTTACAATGAGCAGTTCTTC | CASSLEGTGGYNEQFF
TRBD2 | TRBJ2-7 | . | TRBV30 | TGTCCCTGGAGTGAGAATGGGACTAGCGGCTACGAGCAGTACTTC | CPWSENGTSGYEQYF
. | TRBJ2-5 | . | TRBV29-1 | TGCAGCGTCAACCCTCAGGGGAACGCTTGGGGGACCCAGTACTTC | CSVNPQGNAWGTQYF
. | TRBJ2-7 | . | TRBV29-1 | TGCAGCGTTACTACAGTGGGCTACGAGCAGTACTTC | CSVTTVGYEQYF
TRBD2 | TRBJ2-3 | . | TRBV6-6 | TGTGCCAGCAGTTACTTGCGGGAGAAAGAAACGCAGTATTTT | CASSYLREKETQYF
. | TRBJ2-5 | . | TRBV29-1 | TGCAGGATCGAAGGAGGGGGGAGTGTTTCGGGGACCCAGTACTTC | CRIEGGGSVSGTQYF
TRBD2 | TRBJ2-1 | few | TRBV11-1 | TGTGCCAGCAGCTTAGAGTCAGCGGGAGGGTCCTACAATGAGCAGTCCTTT | CASSLESAGGSYNEQSF
. | TRBJ1-1 | few | TRBV6-5 | TGTGCCAGCAGTTACATCATAAATATGAACACTGAAGCTTTCTTT | CASSYIINMNTEAFF
. | TRBJ2-3 | . | TRBV10-3 | TGTGCCATCAGTGATTATGGCTGGAGGGGCACAGATACGCATTATTTT | CAISDYGWRGTDTHYF
. | TRBJ1-2 | many | TRBV6-1 | TGTGCCAGCAGTGAGGAACCACGGAGCTATGGCTACACCTTC | CASSEEPRSYGYTF
. | TRBJ1-1 | . | TRBV6-5 | TGTGGCAGCACGGGCGACCTTAACACTGAAGCTTTCTTT | CGSTGDLNTEAFF
. | TRBJ2-3 | . | TRBV12-3/TRBV12-4 | TGTGCCAGCAGTTTAGGGGGCCCAGTGGGACCCACAGATACGCAGTATTTT | CASSLGGPVGPTDTQYF
. | TRBJ2-7 | . | TRBV2 | TGTGCCAGCAGTGAAGCCACAATAGCGAACTCCTACGAGCAGTATTTC | CASSEATIANSYEQYF